Here is one T cell receptor (beta chain) with its context. The data were obtained in a study of blood T cell repertoires in COVID-19. Study background: T cells, B-cell-depleted T cells, or PBMCs supplied cDNA or gDNA.

The CDR3 has 11 amino acids. CDR1 is MDHEN and CDR2 is SYDVKM in the germline V gene. The germline V and J ends were trimmed by 4 bases and 9 bases, with 7 bases remaining between them. Original data processing: Nucleated cell number was recorded as an estimate derived from reference gene primer amplification. Here immunoSEQ multiplex PCR was the method, and the copy in TCRdb shows in-frame clones only, minus some. V and J calls and clone size are given by that table; D and trimming were obtained from the DNA. The repertoire has under 300,000 clones, over 65% of them found once; the top ten carry roughly 4.6%.

The J gene is TRBJ1-5, the V gene TRBV28; no clear D gene. Sequencing was carried out using peripheral blood. This sequence originates from a man aged 55 to 70 who had recovered from COVID-19. CDR3: CASSSRGPQHF. The CDR3 DNA reads TGTGCCAGCAGTTCCCGAGGGCCCCAGCATTTT.